The sequence of this TCR beta chain was determined in a study of blood T cell repertoires in COVID-19. Whole-study context: Sites across the United States, Italy and Spain contributed samples from acute and convalescent COVID-19. T cells, B-cell-depleted T cells, or PBMCs provided the cDNA or gDNA that served as material.

Germline CDR1 SGHVS, CDR2 FNYEAQ. The CDR3 has 15 residues. The trim removed 2 bases at V and 4 bases at J, leaving 8 bases unmatched. Authors' analysis steps: Reference gene primer amplification in the assay estimated nucleated cell counts. Some clones are missing from TCRdb's copy, which holds only in-frame ones; the method was immunoSEQ multiplex PCR. The D gene and trimming were derived from the DNA, and the V and J assignments and clone size from that table. In the table there are about 97,000 clones, approximately 90% of which are singletons. The chain uses TRBV7-6 and TRBJ2-7, with TRBD1 matching 7 bases. What was sequenced was peripheral blood. This clonotype originated in a man aged 45 to 65 with acute or convalescent COVID-19. The CDR3 DNA is TGTGCCAGCAGCTTACAATCCGACAGGGTGTACGAGCAGTACTTC. Translated, it gives CASSLQSDRVYEQYF.